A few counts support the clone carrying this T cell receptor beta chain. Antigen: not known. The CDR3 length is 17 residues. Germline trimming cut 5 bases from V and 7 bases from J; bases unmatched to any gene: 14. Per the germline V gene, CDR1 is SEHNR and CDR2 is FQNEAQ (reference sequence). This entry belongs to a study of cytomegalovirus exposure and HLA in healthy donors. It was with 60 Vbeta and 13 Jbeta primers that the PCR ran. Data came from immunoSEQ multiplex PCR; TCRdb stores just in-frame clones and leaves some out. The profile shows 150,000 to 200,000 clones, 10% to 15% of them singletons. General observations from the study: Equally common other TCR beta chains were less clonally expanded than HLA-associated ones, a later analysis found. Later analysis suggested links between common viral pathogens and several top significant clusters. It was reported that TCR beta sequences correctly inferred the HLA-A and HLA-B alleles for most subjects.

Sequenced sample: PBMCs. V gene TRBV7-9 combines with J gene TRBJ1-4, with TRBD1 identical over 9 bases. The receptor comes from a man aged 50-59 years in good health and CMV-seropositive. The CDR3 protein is CASSQGQGRFLGEKLFF. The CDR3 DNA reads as TGTGCCAGCAGCCAAGGACAGGGGAGGTTTCTTGGTGAAAAACTGTTTTTT. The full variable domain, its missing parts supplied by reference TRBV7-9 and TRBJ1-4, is DTGVSQNPRHKITKRGQNVTFRCDPISEHNRLYWYRQTLGQGPEFLTYFQNEAQLEKSRLLSDRFSAERPKGSFSTLEIQRTEQGDSAMYLCASSQGQGRFLGEKLFFGSGTQLSVL.